The next 18 T cell receptor beta chains were all read from a single sample in a study of OX40 agonist ivuxolimab in advanced cancers. Library method: the immunoSEQ multiplex PCR assay. Held by TCRdb, this immuneACCESS table contains in-frame sequences only and omits some clones. Under half of the omission traces to an unresolved V gene where checked; the cause of the rest is unknown. The sample yields tens of thousands of clones; around 90% were counted once. Together, the top ten hold about 56% of the sample. Sequencing used CD4+ or CD8+ T cells sorted from blood, obtained in a trial of the OX40 agonist ivuxolimab. All receptors derive from an adult with an advanced solid tumor such as melanoma, head and neck, liver or kidney cancer.

The chain combines TRBV20-1 with TRBJ2-5; no clear D gene. CDR3 size: 10 residues. Germline V lookup: CDR1 DFQATT, CDR2 SNEGSKA (reference sequence). With 3 bases removed from V and 5 bases from J, the gap between germline ends came to 4 bases. The CDR3 DNA reads TGCAGTGCTAGCGGGGAGACCCAGTACTTC. It yields the protein CSASGETQYF.

The rearrangement uses TRBV2 and TRBJ2-1; D may correspond to TRBD1 or TRBD2 (6 bases each). CDR1 SNHLY and CDR2 FYNNEI come from the germline V gene. The CDR3 has 17 amino acids. Trimming stripped 2 bases from V and 4 bases from J, with 18 bases between. CDR3 in DNA: TGTGCCAGCAGTGAAAACTTAGGGGGGATCCTTTACAATGAGCAGTTCTTC. Residues: CASSENLGGILYNEQFF.

The genes are TRBV5-1 and TRBJ2-5, with D unclear. V shed 0 bases and J shed 4 bases, with 10 bases lying between them. Germline values: CDR1 SGHRS, CDR2 YFSETQ. The length of the CDR3 is 14 residues. The CDR3 reads CASSLGVGPETQYF. The CDR3 DNA sequence: TGCGCCAGCAGCTTGGGGGTGGGTCCAGAGACCCAGTACTTC.

The chain couples TRBV5-4 to TRBJ1-2; 7 bases agree with TRBD1. Germline loops: CDR1 SGHNT, CDR2 YYREEE (reference sequence). Unmatched junction bases numbered 6, after V lost 4 bases and J lost 6 bases. CDR3 length: 13 residues. The CDR3 region is CASSQDRVHGYTF. The CDR3 DNA reads TGTGCCAGCAGCCAAGACAGGGTTCATGGCTACACCTTC.

This chain uses TRBV6-5 with TRBJ2-5; a possible D gene is TRBD2 (5 bases). Germline loops: CDR1 MNHEY, CDR2 SVGAGI. The V end was cut by 11 bases, the J end by 2 bases, with 15 bases between. The CDR3 is 13 amino acids. CDR3 amino acids: CAAGFGLQETQYF. CDR3 nucleotide sequence: TGTGCCGCGGGCTTCGGTCTTCAAGAGACCCAGTACTTC.

This clone has only a few counts. The V gene is TRBV11-3, the J gene TRBJ2-1; D gene uncertain. Germline-derived CDR1 and CDR2 are SGHNT and YENEEA. V was trimmed by 4 bases and J by 6 bases, leaving 16 bases between them. The CDR3 contains 15 residues. The CDR3 sequence is CASSSHPGLSNEQFF. The CDR3 coding sequence is TGTGCCAGCAGCTCCCATCCGGGCCTCAGCAATGAGCAGTTCTTC.

The chain combines TRBV30 with TRBJ2-4, with D unresolved. CDR1 is GTSNPN, CDR2 SVGIG, per germline (reference sequence). V gave up 2 bases and J gave up 0 bases, with 14 bases separating them. CDR3 length: 16 residues. CDR3 DNA sequence: TGTGCCTGGAGTCCGAACTTATCACTAGCCAAAAACATTCAGTACTTC. This sequence encodes CAWSPNLSLAKNIQYF.

The chain uses TRBV4-2 and TRBJ2-7, with D tentatively TRBD2 (6 bases). Germline CDR1 is LGHNA and CDR2 is YNFKEQ. The CDR3 is 14 residues long. V gave up 1 base and J gave up 4 bases, with 11 bases separating them. In nucleotides, the CDR3 is TGTGCCAGCAGCCAAGGGGACGGGAGTTACGAGCAGTACTTC. It translates to CASSQGDGSYEQYF.

This clone was recorded a few times. The chain employs TRBV5-1 and TRBJ1-6; tentative D call: TRBD1 (5 bases). Germline V gene data show CDR1 as SGHRS and CDR2 as YFSETQ. The CDR3 loop spans 15 amino acids. V was clipped by 0 bases and J by 7 bases, with 11 bases between them. CDR3 coding DNA: TGCGCCAGCAGCTTGGGTGGGACGGAGAATTCACCCCTCCACTTT. Its protein is CASSLGGTENSPLHF.

The chain links TRBV9 to TRBJ2-3; D gene unclear. V was shortened by 2 bases and J by 5 bases, with 15 bases between the two germline ends. The CDR3 sequence is 15 residues long. Germline CDR1 and CDR2: SGDLS and YYNGEE. The CDR3 region is CASSVDSQPGDTQYF. DNA for the CDR3: TGTGCCAGCAGCGTTGACTCCCAGCCCGGAGATACGCAGTATTTT.

J is TRBJ2-5 and V is TRBV4-1; tentatively, D is TRBD1 (5 bases). The DNA end is a closer match to TRBJ2-7, so the J assignment may be wrong. Germline assignment: CDR1 MGHRA and CDR2 YSYEKL. The CDR3 is 15 residues long. CDR3 sequence: CASSQDLRQTYEQYF. In nucleotides, the CDR3 is TGCGCCAGCAGCCAAGACCTTAGACAGACCTACGAGCAGTACTTC.

The chain employs TRBV27 and TRBJ1-2; 8 bases match TRBD1. The CDR3 extends over 15 amino acids. J gave up 1 base and V 2 bases, and 3 bases lay outside the gene matches. Germline V gives CDR1 MNHEY, CDR2 SMNVEV (reference sequence). CDR3 protein: CASSLGQGYNYGYTF. The DNA for the CDR3 is TGTGCCAGCAGTTTAGGACAGGGATATAACTATGGCTACACCTTC.

This clone occurred once. The genes are TRBV5-1 and TRBJ2-3; 9 nucleotides match TRBD2. This CDR3 comprises 14 residues. V dropped 1 base and J dropped 4; count of bases not matched to a gene: 1. CDR1 SGHRS and CDR2 YFSETQ come from the germline V gene. The CDR3 sequence is CASSLTSGPDTQYF. DNA for the CDR3: TGCGCCAGCAGCTTGACTAGCGGGCCAGATACGCAGTATTTT.

The V and J genes are TRBV4-3 and TRBJ2-5; possible D gene TRBD2, 6 bases. V was pared by 0 bases and J by 4 bases, with 12 bases between. Looked up from germline, CDR1 is LGHNA and CDR2 is YSLEER. The CDR3 length is 15 residues. CDR3 coding DNA: TGCGCCAGCAGCCAAGATGGGAGGAGGGGAGAGACCCAGTACTTC. Encoded protein: CASSQDGRRGETQYF.

This clone was seen only a few times. This chain uses TRBV18 with TRBJ1-3; D not resolved. The CDR3 has 13 residues. Looked up from germline, CDR1 is KGHSH and CDR2 is LQKENI. V was shortened by 2 bases and J by 2 bases, with 4 bases between the two germline ends. CDR3 DNA sequence: TGTGCCAGCTCACCAGGGACTGGAAACACCATATATTTT. This codes for CASSPGTGNTIYF.

This chain links TRBV29-1 with TRBJ2-3; weak D call: TRBD1 (6 bases). Germline CDR1 is SQVTM and CDR2 is ANQGSEA. Deletions cut 7 bases from V and 0 bases from J, with 14 bases between. The CDR3 is 14 amino acids. CDR3: CSGQRQDSTDTQYF. The CDR3 nucleotides read TGCAGCGGACAACGACAGGATAGCACAGATACGCAGTATTTT.

Only one count was recorded for this clone. CDR3 in DNA: TGTGCCACCAGCAGAGGGTTTGAGCAGTTCTTC. Translation: CATSRGFEQFF. The genes are TRBV15 and TRBJ2-1, with D unresolved. V lost 1 base and J lost 9, with 4 bases in between. From germline, CDR1 is LNHNV and CDR2 YYDKDF (reference sequence). This CDR3 is built from 11 residues.

The genes are TRBV5-1 and TRBJ2-5, with D perhaps being TRBD1 or TRBD2 (6 bases each). Germline values: CDR1 SGHRS, CDR2 YFSETQ. The CDR3 has 15 amino acids. Trimming took 1 base from V and 1 from J, leaving 11 bases between them. Here the CDR3 DNA reads TGCGCCAGCAGCTTGTCGGGGGCCAGCCAAGAGACCCAGTACTTC. The encoded protein is CASSLSGASQETQYF.